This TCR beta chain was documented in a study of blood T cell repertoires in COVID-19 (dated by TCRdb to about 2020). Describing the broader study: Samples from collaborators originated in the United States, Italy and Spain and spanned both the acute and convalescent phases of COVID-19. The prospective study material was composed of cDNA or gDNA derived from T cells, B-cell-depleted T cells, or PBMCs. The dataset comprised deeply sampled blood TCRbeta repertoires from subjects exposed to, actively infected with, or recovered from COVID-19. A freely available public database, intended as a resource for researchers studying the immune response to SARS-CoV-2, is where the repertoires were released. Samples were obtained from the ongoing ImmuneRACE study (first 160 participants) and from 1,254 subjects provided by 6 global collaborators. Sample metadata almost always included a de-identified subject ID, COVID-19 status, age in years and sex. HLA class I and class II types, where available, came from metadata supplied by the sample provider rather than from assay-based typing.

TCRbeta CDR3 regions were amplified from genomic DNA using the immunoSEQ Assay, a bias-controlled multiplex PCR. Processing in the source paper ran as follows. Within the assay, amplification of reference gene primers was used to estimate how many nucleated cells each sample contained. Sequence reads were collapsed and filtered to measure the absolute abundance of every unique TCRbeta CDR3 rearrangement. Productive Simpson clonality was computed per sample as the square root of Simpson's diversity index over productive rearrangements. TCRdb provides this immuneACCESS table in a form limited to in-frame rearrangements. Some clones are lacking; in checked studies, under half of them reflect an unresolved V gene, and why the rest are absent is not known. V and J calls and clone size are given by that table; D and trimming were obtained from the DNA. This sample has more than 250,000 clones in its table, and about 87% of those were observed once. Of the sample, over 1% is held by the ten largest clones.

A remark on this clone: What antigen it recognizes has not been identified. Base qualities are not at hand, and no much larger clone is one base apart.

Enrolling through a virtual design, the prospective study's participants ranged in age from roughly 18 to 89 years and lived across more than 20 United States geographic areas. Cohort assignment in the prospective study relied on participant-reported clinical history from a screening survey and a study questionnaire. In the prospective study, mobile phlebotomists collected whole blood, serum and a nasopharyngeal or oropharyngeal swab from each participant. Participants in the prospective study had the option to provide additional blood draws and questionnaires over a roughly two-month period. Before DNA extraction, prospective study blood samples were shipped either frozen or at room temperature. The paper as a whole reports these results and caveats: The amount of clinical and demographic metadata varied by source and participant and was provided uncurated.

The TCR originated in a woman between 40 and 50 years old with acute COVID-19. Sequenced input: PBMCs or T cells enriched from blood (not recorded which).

The nucleotides are TGTGCCACCAGTGATTTCGAGGAAACTAAATACGAGCAGTACGTC. Its translation reads: CATSDFEETKYEQYV. The chain links TRBV24-1 with TRBJ2-7, with no confident D gene call. Reading from cysteine to valine, the CDR3 counts 15 amino acids. The DNA shown is the 45-base CDR3, in frame from base 1. V was cut back by 1 base and J by 4 bases, leaving a gap of 13 bases between them. Via the germline V gene, CDR1 is KGHDR and CDR2 SFDVKD.